A single sample gave rise to the 29 T cell receptor beta chains below, sequenced in a study of shared clonotypes between healthy human individuals. Method: immunoSEQ multiplex PCR; TCRdb's copy keeps in-frame clones and lacks some. Altogether more than 2 million clones are present, approximately 95% being singletons, with the ten largest covering about 0.13%. The sample consisted of naive CD4+ T cells sorted from blood. This sample's subset: CD45RA+ positively selected. The source is a man aged 18 to 29 in good health.

The V and J genes are TRBV7-3 and TRBJ1-1; unclear D gene. Between the trimmed V and J ends, which lost 5 bases and 3 bases, there was a span of 19 bases. The CDR3 totals 16 residues. CDR1 is SGHTA, CDR2 FQGTGA, per germline. CDR3 in amino acids: CASSPNPTVPHTEAFF. DNA for the CDR3: TGTGCCAGCAGCCCAAACCCTACCGTACCCCACACTGAAGCTTTCTTT.

The chain employs TRBV9 and TRBJ2-3; 12 bases map to TRBD2. Losses at the gene ends were 0 bases for V and 7 bases for J; bases not matched to a gene: 12. The CDR3 spans 18 residues. The germline CDR1 and CDR2 sequences are SGDLS and YYNGEE. CDR3 coding DNA: TGTGCCAGCAGCGTAGAAGGACGAACGACTAGCGGGGGACATACGCAGTATTTT. This gives the protein CASSVEGRTTSGGHTQYF.

The rearrangement links TRBV4-1 to TRBJ1-2; TRBD1 aligns across 7 bases. Per the germline V gene, CDR1 is MGHRA and CDR2 is YSYEKL. J lost 2 bases, V lost 6 bases, and 9 bases had no gene match. This CDR3 has 15 amino acids. DNA for the CDR3: TGCGCCAGCAGGTTATCCGGGACAGCAAACTATGGCTACACCTTC. Its protein is CASRLSGTANYGYTF.

The rearrangement links TRBV18 to TRBJ1-3; no clear D gene. CDR3 length: 15 amino acids. V lost 1 base and J lost 1, with 8 bases in between. Germline lookup yields CDR1 KGHSH and CDR2 LQKENI. In DNA form, the CDR3 reads TGTGCCAGCTCACCACTGGCTTATTCTGGAAACACCATATATTTT. It specifies CASSPLAYSGNTIYF.

This clone was detected a few times. At the DNA level, this CDR3 is encoded by other sequences in the same sample as well. V is TRBV5-1 and J is TRBJ2-5, with D maybe TRBD1 (6 bases). The CDR3 covers 13 residues. Per the germline V gene, CDR1 is SGHRS and CDR2 is YFSETQ. V was clipped by 1 base and J by 3 bases, with 7 bases between them. The CDR3 DNA is TGCGCCAGCAGCTTGACAGGGAAAGAGACCCAGTACTTC. This sequence encodes CASSLTGKETQYF. The full variable domain, rest sourced from reference TRBV5-1 and TRBJ2-5, is KAGVTQTPRYLIKTRGQQVTLSCSPISGHRSVSWYQQTPGQGLQFLFEYFSETQRNKGNFPGRFSGRQFSNSRSEMNVSTLELGDSALYLCASSLTGKETQYFGPGTRLLVL.

This sequence joins TRBV6-1 and TRBJ2-1; tentatively, D is TRBD1 or TRBD2 (6 bases each). This CDR3 spans 14 amino acids. V dropped 1 base and J dropped 9 bases, with 13 bases sitting between them. Looked up from germline, CDR1 is MNHNS and CDR2 is SASEGT. CDR3 sequence reads: CASSEGSGASEQFF. CDR3 nucleotides: TGTGCCAGCAGTGAAGGGTCGGGGGCCAGTGAGCAGTTCTTC.

This sequence joins TRBV6-5 and TRBJ1-1; possibly TRBD1 for D (5 bases). Trimming pared 5 bases from V and 5 bases from J, leaving 12 bases between. Germline CDR1 MNHEY, CDR2 SVGAGI. This CDR3 contains 13 residues. In DNA, the CDR3 is TGTGCCAGCAGTAAGTACAGGCAAACTGAAGCTTTCTTT. Its translation is CASSKYRQTEAFF.

J is TRBJ2-3 and V is TRBV5-4; D might be TRBD2 (7 bases). With 5 bases removed from V and 1 base from J, the gap between germline ends came to 17 bases. In germline, CDR1 is SGHNT, CDR2 YYREEE (reference sequence). This CDR3 is 16 amino acids long. CDR3: CASRKTRGLGTDTQYF. CDR3 in DNA: TGTGCCAGCAGAAAAACGCGGGGGCTTGGCACAGATACGCAGTATTTT.

This clone occurred once. This chain uses TRBV5-1 with TRBJ2-2; 9 nucleotides agree with TRBD1. CDR3 length equals 12 residues. V lost 4 bases and J lost 15; bases outside the gene matches: 7. The germline gives CDR1 SGHRS, CDR2 YFSETQ. CDR3 nucleotides: TGCGCCAGCAGCCCTGGACAGGGGAAGGTGTTTTTT. Translating gives CASSPGQGKVFF.

The DNA of the CDR3 is TGTGCCAGCTCACCCTCCGGGACGTTCCAACTCGGCTACACCTTC. The encoded protein is CASSPSGTFQLGYTF. The J gene is TRBJ1-2, the V gene TRBV18, with D possibly matching TRBD1 (5 bases). From germline, CDR1 is KGHSH and CDR2 LQKENI. The ends were cut back, 3 bases at V and 8 bases at J, with 19 bases in the middle. This CDR3 region has 15 residues.

The chain recombines TRBV7-2 with TRBJ1-6, with D possibly being TRBD1 (5 bases). The CDR3 consists of 15 residues. From germline, CDR1 is SGHTA and CDR2 FQGNSA. The V end was cut by 6 bases, the J end by 8 bases, with 17 bases between. CDR3 residues: CASSLFRERDSPLHF. CDR3 in DNA: TGTGCCAGCAGTCTCTTCAGGGAAAGGGATTCACCCCTCCACTTT.

The chain is built from TRBV15 and TRBJ1-2; TRBD1 aligns across 9 bases. The CDR3 has 15 amino acids. After removal of 6 bases from V and 7 bases from J, the junction contained 12 bases not matched to a gene. The germline CDR1 and CDR2 sequences are LNHNV and YYDKDF (reference sequence). In DNA form, the CDR3 reads TGTGCCACCAGGACCGGGACAGGGTCCCTTTCTGGCTACACCTTC. Its protein is CATRTGTGSLSGYTF. The full variable domain, with the rest looked up from reference TRBV15 and TRBJ1-2, is DAMVIQNPRYQVTQFGKPVTLSCSQTLNHNVMYWYQQKSSQAPKLLFHYYDKDFNNEADTPDNFQSRRPNTSFCFLDIRSPGLGDTAMYLCATRTGTGSLSGYTFGSGTRLTVV.

This clone is a singleton in its sample. The rearrangement uses TRBV6-5 and TRBJ2-1; D possibly corresponds to TRBD1 (6 bases). The CDR3 has 13 residues. V was shortened by 4 bases and J by 4 bases, with 8 bases between the two germline ends. Germline assignment: CDR1 MNHEY and CDR2 SVGAGI. The CDR3 region has the DNA TGTGCCAGCAGTTTCAGGGGTTACAATGAGCAGTTCTTC. Its protein product is CASSFRGYNEQFF.

V is TRBV29-1 and J is TRBJ2-1; 9 nucleotides agree with TRBD2. The CDR3 spans 14 residues. The ends lost 3 bases at V and 5 bases at J; junction bases unmatched: 5. Per germline, CDR1 SQVTM and CDR2 ANQGSEA. This CDR3 is CSVDGSSGNNEQFF. Here the CDR3 DNA reads TGCAGCGTTGACGGGTCTAGCGGGAACAATGAGCAGTTCTTC.

The chain employs TRBV2 and TRBJ2-7; tentative D call: TRBD2 (5 bases). There are 11 residues in the CDR3. Germline V gene data show CDR1 as SNHLY and CDR2 as FYNNEI. V lost 8 bases to trimming and J lost 3 bases, with 8 bases between them. CDR3 sequence (DNA): TGTGCCAGCCTCCGGGGCTACGAGCAGTACTTC. It encodes CASLRGYEQYF.

About this clone itself: One end of the junction does not line up with germline, which may come from a read error. The V and J genes are TRBV7-7 and TRBJ2-7; no firm D call. CDR1 and CDR2 (germline): SSHAT, FNYEAQ (reference sequence). The CDR3 extends over 14 amino acids. The CDR3 nucleotides are TGTGCTAGCAGCCCCACATCGGATGTGCTCGAGCAGTACTTC. It codes for CASSPTSDVLEQYF. The entire variable domain, with the rest obtained from reference TRBV7-7 and TRBJ2-7, is as follows: GAGVSQSPRYKVTKRGQDVTLRCDPISSHATLYWYQQALGQGPEFLTYFNYEAQPDKSGLPSDRFSAERPEGSISTLTIQRTEQRDSAMYRCASSPTSDVLEQYFGPGTRLTVT.

The V gene is TRBV5-1, the J gene TRBJ1-2, with D possibly matching TRBD1 (6 bases). Trimming pared 5 bases from V and 6 bases from J, leaving 14 bases between. The V gene's germline CDR1 is SGHRS and CDR2 YFSETQ. CDR3 size: 13 residues. DNA for the CDR3: TGCGCCAGCAGGCCGGACAGACATGATGGCTACACCTTC. It codes for CASRPDRHDGYTF.

The rearrangement uses TRBV12-2 and TRBJ2-1; the table's D gene call, TRBD1, was not cross checked with the DNA. TRBV12-2 is recorded as a pseudogene. The CDR3 has 13 amino acids. The CDR3 nucleotides are TGTGCAAGTCGCTTAGACAGGGCCAATGAGCAGTTCTTC. This encodes CASRLDRANEQFF.

As for this clone: Other DNA sequences in the sample encode the same CDR3. V is TRBV7-6 and J is TRBJ2-3; D gene uncertain. Germline V lookup: CDR1 SGHVS, CDR2 FNYEAQ. With 1 base removed from V and 5 bases from J, the gap between germline ends came to 4 bases. The CDR3 totals 12 residues. CDR3 region: CASSLVGDTQYF. CDR3 nucleotides: TGTGCCAGCAGCTTAGTCGGAGATACGCAGTATTTT.

On this clone itself: The identical CDR3 is also encoded by other nucleotide sequences in the sample. The CDR3 region has the DNA TGTGCCAGCTCACCACGGGCGGGAGGGGACGAGCAGTACTTC. Amino acid sequence: CASSPRAGGDEQYF. J is TRBJ2-7 and V is TRBV18; 9 bases are a match to TRBD2. There are 14 residues in the CDR3. Germline CDR1 and CDR2: KGHSH and LQKENI. V lost 1 base and J lost 5; bases outside the gene matches: 3.

J is TRBJ1-6 and V is TRBV6-5; D might be TRBD1 (6 bases). V lost 4 bases and J 10 bases, leaving 14 bases between the germline ends. CDR1 MNHEY and CDR2 SVGAGI come from the germline V gene. CDR3 size: 14 residues. CDR3 residues: CASSLDRAWSPLHF. The DNA for the CDR3 is TGTGCCAGCAGTTTGGACAGAGCTTGGTCACCCCTCCACTTT.

The chain carries TRBV4-1 and TRBJ1-4; TRBD1 agrees at 7 bases. The germline CDR1 and CDR2 sequences are MGHRA and YSYEKL. The V segment lost 0 bases and the J segment 8 bases; nucleotides outside the gene matches: 21. The CDR3 consists of 20 residues. CDR3 sequence: CASSQDPTTGMIRAGEKLFF. The CDR3, as DNA: TGCGCCAGCAGCCAAGACCCTACGACAGGGATGATACGAGCTGGGGAAAAACTGTTTTTT.

The rearrangement uses TRBV30 and TRBJ2-5; 8 nucleotides align to TRBD2. Per germline, CDR1 GTSNPN and CDR2 SVGIG (reference sequence). CDR3 size: 18 residues. Trimming at V came to 0 bases and at J to 1 base, leaving 13 bases not matched to a gene. The CDR3 here is CAWSVGLAPRSFQETQYF. The CDR3 DNA follows: TGTGCCTGGAGTGTAGGACTAGCCCCCAGGTCCTTCCAAGAGACCCAGTACTTC.

The CDR3 DNA sequence: TGTGCCAGCAGATCAGACAGGGGTTGGGGCTACACCTTC. Amino acids: CASRSDRGWGYTF. This chain links TRBV6-5 with TRBJ1-2; 8 nucleotides agree with TRBD1. The length of the CDR3 is 13 residues. Germline CDR1 MNHEY, CDR2 SVGAGI. The V gene end was trimmed by 6 bases and the J gene end by 8 bases; junction bases not matched to a gene: 8.

Details on this clone: With a much larger clone just one base away, this may be a read error. This specimen includes other DNA sequences encoding the same CDR3. The V and J genes are TRBV5-1 and TRBJ1-5, with D perhaps TRBD1 (6 bases). The V end was cut by 0 bases, the J end by 4 bases, with 8 bases between. The CDR3 extends over 14 amino acids. Germline V gene sequence: CDR1 SGHRS, CDR2 YFSETQ. CDR3 sequence: CASSLEGGNQPQHF. CDR3 DNA: TGCGCCAGCAGCTTGGAGGGGGGAAATCAGCCCCAGCATTTT.

The chain is built from TRBV30 and TRBJ2-5; unclear D gene. There are 13 residues in the CDR3. Trimming cost V 1 base and J 5 bases, with 11 bases left between them. Germline lookup yields CDR1 GTSNPN and CDR2 SVGIG (reference sequence). The CDR3 sequence is CAWSEQAGETQYF. CDR3 coding DNA: TGTGCCTGGAGTGAGCAGGCTGGGGAGACCCAGTACTTC.

This clone was observed a single time. The rearrangement links TRBV11-3 to TRBJ2-2; 8 bases agree with TRBD2. Losses at the gene ends were 7 bases for V and 3 bases for J; bases not matched to a gene: 4. The germline V gene has CDR1 SGHNT and CDR2 YENEEA. This CDR3 has 14 amino acids. CDR3 DNA sequence: TGTGCCAGCAAAGAGCGGGGGCACACCGGGGAGCTGTTTTTT. It yields the protein CASKERGHTGELFF.

The chain uses TRBV4-1 and TRBJ1-2, with a possible D match to TRBD1 (6 bases). The CDR3 is made up of 14 amino acids. CDR1 is MGHRA, CDR2 YSYEKL, per germline. Trimming stripped 1 base from V and 6 bases from J, with 12 bases between. The DNA for the CDR3 is TGCGCCAGCAGCCAAGGGCCAGGGGCCGATGGCTACACCTTC. Translated: CASSQGPGADGYTF.

This clone is a singleton in its sample. The chain carries TRBV7-9 and TRBJ2-1; 10 bases fit TRBD2. The ends lost 4 bases at V and 8 bases at J; junction bases unmatched: 8. Germline CDR1 is SEHNR and CDR2 is FQNEAQ (reference sequence). The CDR3 totals 15 residues. CDR3 amino acids: CASSSGTSDIDEQFF. CDR3 DNA sequence: TGTGCCAGCAGCTCCGGGACTAGCGATATCGATGAGCAGTTCTTC.